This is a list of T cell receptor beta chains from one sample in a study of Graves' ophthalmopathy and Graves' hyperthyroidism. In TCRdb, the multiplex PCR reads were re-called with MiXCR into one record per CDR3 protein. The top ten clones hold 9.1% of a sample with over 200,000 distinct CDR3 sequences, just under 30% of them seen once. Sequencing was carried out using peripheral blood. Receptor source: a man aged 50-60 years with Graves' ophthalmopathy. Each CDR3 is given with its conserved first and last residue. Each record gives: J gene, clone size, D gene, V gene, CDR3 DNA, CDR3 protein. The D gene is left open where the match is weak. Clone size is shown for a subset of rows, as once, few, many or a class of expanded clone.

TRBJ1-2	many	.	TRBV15	TGTGCCACCAGCCGCGGAGGAGGGTCGGGCTACACCTTC	CATSRGGGSGYTF
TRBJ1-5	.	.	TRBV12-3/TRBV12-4	TGTGCCAGCAGACGTTCCTGGGATCAGCCCCAGCATTTT	CASRRSWDQPQHF
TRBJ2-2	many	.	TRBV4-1	TGCGCCAGCAGCCAAGATGGACTTAACACCGGGGAGCTGTTTTTT	CASSQDGLNTGELFF
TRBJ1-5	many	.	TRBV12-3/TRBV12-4	TGTGCCAGCAGTTTAGGGTCAGTTAGCAATCAGCCCCAGCATTTT	CASSLGSVSNQPQHF
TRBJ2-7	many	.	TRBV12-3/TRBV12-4	TGTGCCAGCAGTTTTGGGGACGAGCAGTACTTC	CASSFGDEQYF
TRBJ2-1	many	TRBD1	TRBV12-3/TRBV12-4	TGTGCCAGCAGTTTGAAGTCCTCGAGGGGGCCCTACAATGAGCAGTTCTTC	CASSLKSSRGPYNEQFF
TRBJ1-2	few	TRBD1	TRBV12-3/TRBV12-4	TGTGCCAGCAGTACCAGGGGGAACTATGGCTACACCTTC	CASSTRGNYGYTF
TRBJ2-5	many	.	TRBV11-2	TGTGCCAGCAGCCTACAGCGTGGTGAGACCCAGTACTTC	CASSLQRGETQYF
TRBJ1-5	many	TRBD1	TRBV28	TGTGCCAGCAGTTTAGGGGCAGGGGGGCCGCCCCAGCATTTT	CASSLGAGGPPQHF
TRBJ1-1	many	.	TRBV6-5	TGTGCCAGCAGTTACTCGATGTCCCCCAGTGAAGCTTTCTTT	CASSYSMSPSEAFF
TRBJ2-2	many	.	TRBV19	TGTGCCAGTAGTATGGCTAGCTTCGGGGCCGGGGAGCTGTTTTTT	CASSMASFGAGELFF
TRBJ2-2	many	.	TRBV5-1	TGCGCCAGCGCAACTTGGGACACCACCGGGGAGCTGTTTTTT	CASATWDTTGELFF
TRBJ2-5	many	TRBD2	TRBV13	TGTGCCAGCAGCCCAGCCGGACTAGCGGGAGAAGAGACCCAGTACTTC	CASSPAGLAGEETQYF
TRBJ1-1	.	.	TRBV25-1	TGTGCCAGCAGCGAATGGGGGGGCGAATCTACTGAAGCTTTCTTT	CASSEWGGESTEAFF
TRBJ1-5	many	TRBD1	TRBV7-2	TGTGCCAGCAGCCCGTCGGACAGGGGGCTGGCTGGGCCCCAGCATTTT	CASSPSDRGLAGPQHF
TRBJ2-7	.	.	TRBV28	TGTGCCAGCAGCCCCGGACCCCCGGAGCAGTACTTC	CASSPGPPEQYF
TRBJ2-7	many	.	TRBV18	TGTGCCAGCTCACCACTGCCAGGCGGAAGCTCCTACGAGCAGTACTTC	CASSPLPGGSSYEQYF
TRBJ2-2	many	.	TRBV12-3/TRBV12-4	TGTGCCAGCAGTTCAAACAGGGACACCGGGGAGCTGTTTTTT	CASSSNRDTGELFF
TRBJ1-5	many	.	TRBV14	TGTGCCAGCAGCCAAGGTGGGCCCCAGCATTTT	CASSQGGPQHF
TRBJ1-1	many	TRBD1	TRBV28	TGTGCCAGCACCGGGACAGGGGGAGCGGGCACTGAAGCTTTCTTT	CASTGTGGAGTEAFF
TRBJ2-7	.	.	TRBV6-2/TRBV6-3	TGTGCCAGCGGGTTAACAGGTCCTGAGCAGTACTTC	CASGLTGPEQYF
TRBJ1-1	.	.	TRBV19	TGTGCCAGTATTACTCAGGGTAACACTGAAGCTTTCTTT	CASITQGNTEAFF
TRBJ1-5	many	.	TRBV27	TGTGCCAGCAGTTTAATGGGCAATCAGCCCCAGCATTTT	CASSLMGNQPQHF
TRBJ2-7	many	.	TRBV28	TGTGCCAGCACCCTTCTGGGGCAGTCCTACGAGCAGTACTTC	CASTLLGQSYEQYF
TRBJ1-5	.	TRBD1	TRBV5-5	TGTGCCAGCAGCATCCGACAGGGTAATCAGCCCCAGCATTTT	CASSIRQGNQPQHF
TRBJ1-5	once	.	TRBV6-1	TGTGCCAGCAGCAAAAGAGGGGAAAGTATGGCCCAGCATTTT	CASSKRGESMAQHF
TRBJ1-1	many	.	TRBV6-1	TGTGCCAGCCCCCCTCCCCTCGTGGGGGGTTTTTCTGAAGCTTTCTTT	CASPPPLVGGFSEAFF
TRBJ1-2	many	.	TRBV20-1	TGCAGTGCTACGCCTCCCGGGAGGCTTTATCGCTACACCTTC	CSATPPGRLYRYTF
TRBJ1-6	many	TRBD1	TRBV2	TGTGCCAGCAGAGTACCCTCCCGGGACAGAGGGAATTCACCCCCCCACTTT	CASRVPSRDRGNSPPHF
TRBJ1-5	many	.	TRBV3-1	TGTGCCAGCAGCCAATTTTACAATCAGCCCCAGCATTTT	CASSQFYNQPQHF
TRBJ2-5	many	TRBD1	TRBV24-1	TGTGCCACCAGTGATTTGCGACAGGGGGACGAGACCCAGTACTTC	CATSDLRQGDETQYF
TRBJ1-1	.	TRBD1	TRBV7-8	TGTGCCAGCAGCTTATTTCGGCAGGGGGACACTGAAGCTTTCTTT	CASSLFRQGDTEAFF
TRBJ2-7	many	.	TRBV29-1	TGCAGCGTTGCCCCCGGGACCTCGGGCGAGCAGTACTTC	CSVAPGTSGEQYF
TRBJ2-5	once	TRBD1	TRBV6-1	TGTGCCAGCAGCCTCCGGGACAGGAAGACCCAGTACTTC	CASSLRDRKTQYF
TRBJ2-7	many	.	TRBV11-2	TGTGCCAGCAGCTTGCCTCAGGAGCTTCCAACCTACGAGCAGTACTTC	CASSLPQELPTYEQYF
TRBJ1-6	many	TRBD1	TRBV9	TGTGCCAGCAGCGCCGAACTCAGGGGGGTCAGTTCACCCCTCCACTTT	CASSAELRGVSSPLHF
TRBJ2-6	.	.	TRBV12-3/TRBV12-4	TGTGCCAGCAGTTTCATGGGACCCTCTGGGGCCAACGTCCTGACTTTC	CASSFMGPSGANVLTF
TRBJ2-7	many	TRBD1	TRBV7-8	TGTGCCAGCAGCTACGACCCCAGTCTGGGACAGGCATGGTGGGAGCAGTACTTC	CASSYDPSLGQAWWEQYF
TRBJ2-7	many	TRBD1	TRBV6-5	TGTGCCAGTTTGACAGGGTCGAGCGAGCAGTACTTC	CASLTGSSEQYF
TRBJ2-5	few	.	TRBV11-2	TGTGCCAGCAGCCCGCAGCCCTCGTGGACCCAGTACTTC	CASSPQPSWTQYF
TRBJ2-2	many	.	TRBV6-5	TGTGCCAGCTCGCGGGGCTGGAACACCGGGGAGCTGTTTTTT	CASSRGWNTGELFF
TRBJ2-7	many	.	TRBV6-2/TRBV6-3	TGTGCCAGCAGGCGAAATAGTTACGAGCAGTACTTC	CASRRNSYEQYF
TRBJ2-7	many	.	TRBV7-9	TGTGCCAGCAGCGACCTTGTTGGCAGGGTGGTGTACGAGCAGTACTTC	CASSDLVGRVVYEQYF
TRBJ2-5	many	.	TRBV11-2	TGTGCCAGCAGCTTAGATCTCGGCGGGCCTTACCAAGAGACCCAGTACTTC	CASSLDLGGPYQETQYF
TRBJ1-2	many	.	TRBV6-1	TGTGCCAGCACCCCAGGGGCGGGTAACTATGGCTACACCTTC	CASTPGAGNYGYTF
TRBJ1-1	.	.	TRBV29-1	TGCAGCGTTGAAGCCGAGGGACATCGAAACACTGAAGCTTTCTTT	CSVEAEGHRNTEAFF
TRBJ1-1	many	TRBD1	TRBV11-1	TGTGCCAGCAGCCCGACAGGGGTTCAGATCCGGGCTGAAGCTTTCTTT	CASSPTGVQIRAEAFF
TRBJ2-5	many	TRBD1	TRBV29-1	TGCAGCGTTTCACGACAGGGCCTCCAAGAGACCCAGTACTTC	CSVSRQGLQETQYF
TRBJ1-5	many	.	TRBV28	TGTGCCAGCAGTTTAGTCGAGACAGGCCACAATCAGCCCCAGCATTTT	CASSLVETGHNQPQHF
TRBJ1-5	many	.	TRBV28	TGTGCCAGCTCAAATCCTGGACAGACCAATCAGCCCCAGCATTTT	CASSNPGQTNQPQHF
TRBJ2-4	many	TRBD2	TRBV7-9	TGTGCCAGCAGCATAAGCGGTCCCGGCGGGGGGAGGCAGTACTTC	CASSISGPGGGRQYF
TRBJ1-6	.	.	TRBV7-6	TGTGCCAGCAGCTTAACGGGGGCTGGAAATTCACCCCTCCACTTT	CASSLTGAGNSPLHF
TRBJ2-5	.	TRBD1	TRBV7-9	TGTGCCAGCAGCTTGGCCGCTACAGGGGTTCAAGAGACCCAGTACTTC	CASSLAATGVQETQYF
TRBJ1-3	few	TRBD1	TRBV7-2	TGTGCCAGCAGTTCAGGGGGCGGCTCTGGAAACACCATATATTTT	CASSSGGGSGNTIYF